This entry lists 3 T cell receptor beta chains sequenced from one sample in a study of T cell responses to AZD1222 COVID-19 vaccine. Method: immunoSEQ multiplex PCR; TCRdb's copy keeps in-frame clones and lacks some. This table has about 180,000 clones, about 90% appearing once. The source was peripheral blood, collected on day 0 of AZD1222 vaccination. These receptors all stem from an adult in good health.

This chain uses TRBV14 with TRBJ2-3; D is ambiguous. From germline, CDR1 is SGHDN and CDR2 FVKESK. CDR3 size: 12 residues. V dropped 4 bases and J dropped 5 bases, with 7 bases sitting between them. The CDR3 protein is CASSRVLDTQYF. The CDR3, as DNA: TGTGCCAGCAGCCGTGTCCTAGATACGCAGTATTTT.

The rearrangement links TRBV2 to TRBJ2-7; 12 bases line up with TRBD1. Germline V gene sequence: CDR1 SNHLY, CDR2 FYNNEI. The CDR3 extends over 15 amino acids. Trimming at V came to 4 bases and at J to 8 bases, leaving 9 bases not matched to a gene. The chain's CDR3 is CASSGDRGRSMKQYF. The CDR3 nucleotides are TGTGCCAGCAGTGGGGACAGGGGGCGTTCCATGAAGCAGTACTTC.

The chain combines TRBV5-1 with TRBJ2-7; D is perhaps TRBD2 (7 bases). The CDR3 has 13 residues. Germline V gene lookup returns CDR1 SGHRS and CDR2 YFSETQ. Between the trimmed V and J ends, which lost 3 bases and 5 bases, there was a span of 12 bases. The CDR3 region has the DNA TGCGCCAGCAGCTGGGAGGGGGGGAACGAGCAGTACTTC. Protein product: CASSWEGGNEQYF.